The 15 T cell receptor beta chains presented below share a single source sample, sequenced in a study of blood T cells in healthy people across ages. Through a sample-barcoded 5' primer and a J-beta primer mix, a second PCR was run for about 6 to 12 cycles. TCRdb re-called the 5' RACE reads with MiXCR, one entry per CDR3 protein. Of roughly 500,000 distinct CDR3 sequences in the sample, approximately 25% were seen once. These same data were also listed under a study on T cells of mothers and their children.

The sequencing sample was made of blood. These receptor sequences come from a boy younger than 18 in good health.

This chain joins TRBV28 and TRBJ2-7, with D perhaps matching TRBD2 (6 bases). CDR3 length: 15 residues. V was cut by 1 base and J by 5 bases, with 15 bases left in between. Germline values: CDR1 MDHEN, CDR2 SYDVKM. The CDR3 loop is CASSLFLRGRDEQYF. As DNA, the CDR3 is TGTGCCAGCAGTTTATTTTTGCGGGGCAGGGACGAGCAGTACTTC.

This chain joins TRBV7-9 and TRBJ1-2; maybe TRBD1 (5 bases). Germline V CDR1 and CDR2: SEHNR, FQNEAQ (reference sequence). This CDR3 spans 14 amino acids. The ends were cut back, 3 bases at V and 8 bases at J, with 16 bases in the middle. The CDR3: CASSLPSGGNGYTF. In nucleotides, the CDR3 is TGTGCCAGCAGCTTGCCCAGCGGGGGAAACGGCTACACCTTC.

Only a few counts were recorded for this clonotype. This rearrangement joins TRBV7-9 to TRBJ2-4; 9 bases match TRBD2. The ends lost 0 bases at V and 7 bases at J; junction bases unmatched: 4. CDR3 size: 15 residues. The germline gives CDR1 SEHNR, CDR2 FQNEAQ (reference sequence). CDR3 coding DNA: TGTGCCAGCAGCTTAGCGCCCAGCGGGGGGAACATTCAGTACTTC. Translation: CASSLAPSGGNIQYF. Based on the CDR3 plus reference TRBV7-9 and TRBJ2-4, the full variable domain is DTGVSQNPRHKITKRGQNVTFRCDPISEHNRLYWYRQTLGQGPEFLTYFQNEAQLEKSRLLSDRFSAERPKGSFSTLEIQRTEQGDSAMYLCASSLAPSGGNIQYFGAGTRLSVL.

In its sample, this clonotype was seen a few times. This chain links TRBV20-1 with TRBJ2-3; 8 positions match TRBD2. The CDR3 runs to 17 residues. Germline assignment: CDR1 DFQATT and CDR2 SNEGSKA (reference sequence). V gave up 1 base and J gave up 0 bases; unmatched junction bases: 9. CDR3 region: CSARVIAGRGSTDTQYF. The CDR3 coding sequence is TGCAGTGCTAGAGTTATAGCGGGGCGGGGTAGCACAGATACGCAGTATTTT.

V and J are TRBV20-1 and TRBJ1-4, with D possibly TRBD1 on 6 matching bases. Germline V gives CDR1 DFQATT, CDR2 SNEGSKA (reference sequence). V gave up 3 bases and J gave up 2 bases, with 10 bases separating them. This CDR3 spans 14 amino acids. The CDR3: CSASTQGTNEKLFF. The CDR3 DNA sequence: TGCAGTGCTAGTACGCAGGGGACTAATGAAAAACTGTTTTTT.

The chain links TRBV11-2 to TRBJ1-2; TRBD1 might be the D (5 bases). With 0 bases removed from V and 11 bases from J, the gap between germline ends came to 16 bases. This CDR3 comprises 14 residues. The germline gives CDR1 SGHAT, CDR2 FQNNGV. The CDR3 nucleotides read TGTGCCAGCAGCTTAGATCGCCTTCGAGGGGTTTACACCTTC. Encoded protein: CASSLDRLRGVYTF.

This clonotype came up a few times. V usage is TRBV7-2 and J usage is TRBJ2-1, with a tentative D call TRBD2 (6 bases). CDR1 is SGHTA, CDR2 FQGNSA, per germline. CDR3 length equals 16 residues. Trimming left V 2 bases short and J 4 bases short, with 15 bases between. CDR3 sequence reads: CASSLSGFGEYNEQFF. For the CDR3, the DNA is TGTGCCAGCAGCTTAAGCGGGTTTGGGGAATACAATGAGCAGTTCTTC.

The rearrangement uses TRBV7-2 and TRBJ2-2; no clear D gene. Germline V gives CDR1 SGHTA, CDR2 FQGNSA. The CDR3 spans 14 residues. Trimming took off 1 base at V and 4 bases at J, with 7 bases between the two ends. CDR3 sequence: CASSLEQTTGELFF. CDR3 DNA: TGTGCCAGCAGCTTAGAACAGACCACCGGGGAGCTGTTTTTT.

The J gene is TRBJ1-3, the V gene TRBV20-1; 9 bases line up with TRBD1. This CDR3 is built from 17 residues. V was clipped by 3 bases and J by 2 bases; unmatched bases: 11. Germline V gene sequence: CDR1 DFQATT, CDR2 SNEGSKA (reference sequence). CDR3 DNA sequence: TGCAGTGCTAGTTCAGGACAGGGGTTTCGAGCTGGAAACACCATATATTTT. Its translation: CSASSGQGFRAGNTIYF.

Comments on this clonotype: An end of the junction does not agree with germline; a read error may underlie this. This chain joins TRBV4-3 and TRBJ2-3; tentatively, D is TRBD2 (5 bases). CDR3 length: 18 amino acids. Germline lookup yields CDR1 LGHNA and CDR2 YSLEER. CDR3 sequence: CASSQDGTSGGGQETQYF. The CDR3 nucleotides read TGCGCCAGCAGCCAAGATGGAACGAGCGGTGGAGGTCAAGAGACCCAGTACTTT.

The chain couples TRBV5-1 to TRBJ2-3; 10 positions match TRBD2. The germline V gene encodes CDR1 SGHRS and CDR2 YFSETQ. The V and J ends lost 4 bases and 1 base, in that order; junction bases with no gene match: 6. CDR3 length: 16 amino acids. CDR3 DNA sequence: TGCGCCAGCAGCCCAAAAGGGACTAGCGGCACAGATACGCAGTATTTT. Protein: CASSPKGTSGTDTQYF.

This clonotype has ten or more counts. The J gene is TRBJ2-7, the V gene TRBV29-1; D remains ambiguous. This CDR3 contains 13 residues. The V and J ends lost 0 bases and 10 bases respectively, with 16 bases between them. Germline CDR1 and CDR2: SQVTM and ANQGSEA. Here the CDR3 reads CSVEDLEQLHQYF. Written as DNA, the CDR3 is TGCAGCGTTGAAGATCTGGAGCAGCTTCACCAGTACTTC.

The genes are TRBV10-2 and TRBJ2-1, with 10 bases lining up with TRBD2. Germline assignment: CDR1 WSHSY and CDR2 SAAADI. The CDR3 runs 15 residues. Trimming at V came to 2 bases and at J to 15 bases, leaving 13 bases not matched to a gene. The CDR3 coding sequence is TGCGCCAGCAGTGAGGGGGCTAGCGGGGGTCCCGGGATGTTCTTC. This gives the protein CASSEGASGGPGMFF.

This chain connects TRBV20-1 to TRBJ2-5; D not certain. The CDR3 is 15 residues long. Trimming took 0 bases from V and 5 from J, leaving 16 bases between them. Germline V CDR1 and CDR2: DFQATT, SNEGSKA (reference sequence). CDR3 residues: CSARDRTTRVETQYF. The CDR3 nucleotides are TGCAGTGCTAGAGACCGGACCACCCGGGTCGAGACCCAGTACTTC.

This clonotype was counted between two and nine times. The gene calls are TRBV7-3 and TRBJ2-1; no firm D call. Between the trimmed V and J ends, which lost 5 bases and 0 bases, there was a span of 11 bases. CDR1 and CDR2 (germline): SGHTA, FQGTGA. The length of the CDR3 is 15 residues. CDR3 DNA: TGTGCCAGCAGCCCAACCTTGAGCTCCTACAATGAGCAGTTCTTC. Encoded protein: CASSPTLSSYNEQFF.